The rows below give T cell receptor beta chains drawn from one sample of a study of blood T cell repertoires in COVID-19. Clones were read by immunoSEQ multiplex PCR, and TCRdb kept only the in-frame ones, dropping some. Of 55,000 to 70,000 clones detected, 70% to 90% appear once; the ten largest clones hold approximately 3.6%. The sample comprised peripheral blood. All receptors come from a woman between 45 and 60 years old with COVID-19, enrolled during active disease. CDR3s include the opening cysteine and the closing phenylalanine or tryptophan. The order of the fields is J gene, clone size, D gene, V gene, CDR3 DNA, CDR3 protein. D genes are given only for firm matches. Expanded clones are given a class, and other clones once, few, many or no size at all.

TRBJ2-7,-,TRBD1,TRBV6-1,TGTGCCAGCAGTGAGACAGGGAATGACTACGAGCAGTACTTC,CASSETGNDYEQYF
TRBJ2-1,-,TRBD2,TRBV4-1,TGCGCCAGCAGTCGGGGGGAGAGCTCCTACAATGAGCAGTTCTTC,CASSRGESSYNEQFF
TRBJ1-1,-,TRBD1,TRBV3-1/TRBV3-2,TGTGCCAGCAGCCAAGGTACGGAGGGGGCCAGAGCTTTCTTT,CASSQGTEGARAFF
TRBJ1-4,-,-,TRBV6-5,TGTGCCAGCAGTTACGGACAGCATAATGAAAAACTGTTTTTT,CASSYGQHNEKLFF
TRBJ2-7,-,-,TRBV9,TGTGCCAGCAGCGTAGATCGCGACAGACCCTCCTACGAGCAGTACTTC,CASSVDRDRPSYEQYF
TRBJ2-2,-,-,TRBV28,TGTGCCAGCAGCCTCGTGGGGCATCAGAACACCGGGGAGCTGTTTTTT,CASSLVGHQNTGELFF
TRBJ2-5,-,-,TRBV30,TGTGCCTGGGACGCGGGTATGGAGACCCAGTACTTC,CAWDAGMETQYF
TRBJ2-3,-,TRBD2,TRBV4-1,TGCGCCAGCAGCCAAAGAGCGGGGGCCACAGATACGCAGTATTTT,CASSQRAGATDTQYF
TRBJ2-5,-,TRBD2,TRBV7-2,TGTGCCAGCAGCTTAGACGGGACTAGCGGGAATTTGGAGACCCAGTACTTC,CASSLDGTSGNLETQYF
TRBJ2-1,-,TRBD2,TRBV19,TGTGCCAGTACCCTGACTAGCGGGCCGTACAATGAGCAGTTCTTC,CASTLTSGPYNEQFF
TRBJ2-2,few,-,TRBV5-1,TGCGCCAGCAGCACCGGGACTCCTAACACCGGGGAGCTGTTTTTT,CASSTGTPNTGELFF
TRBJ2-5,-,-,TRBV6-5,TGTGCCAGCAGTTTACAAGAGACCCAGTACTTC,CASSLQETQYF
TRBJ2-1,-,-,TRBV24-1,TGTGCCACCGGGCGGGACGACAATGAGCAGTTCTTC,CATGRDDNEQFF
TRBJ2-1,-,-,TRBV2,TGTGCCATCTCCGGGACTCCAAACTACAATGAGCAGTTCTTC,CAISGTPNYNEQFF
TRBJ2-7,-,TRBD2,TRBV28,TGTGCCAGCAGGGGGAGAATCGGACTAGCGGGAAACGAGCAGTACTTC,CASRGRIGLAGNEQYF
TRBJ1-3,-,TRBD1,TRBV11-3,TGTGCCAGCAGCTCAGAATCCGGGACAGGGATATCTGGAAACACCATATATTTT,CASSSESGTGISGNTIYF
TRBJ2-2,-,TRBD2,TRBV7-2,TGTGCCAGCAGCCCACGGGGACTAGTAGGTACCGGGGAGCTGTTTTTT,CASSPRGLVGTGELFF
TRBJ1-6,-,TRBD1,TRBV18,TGTGCCAGCTCACCACTCCGGGACAGGGACTCTGCCCTCCACTTT,CASSPLRDRDSALHF
TRBJ1-2,once,-,TRBV27,TGTGCCAGCAGCTCCGGCACCAGGGGCTACACCTTC,CASSSGTRGYTF
TRBJ2-6,-,TRBD1,TRBV19,TGTGCCAGTTCCGCCGGGACAGGTGCGGGGTCTGGGGCCAACGTCCTGACTTTC,CASSAGTGAGSGANVLTF
TRBJ1-6,-,-,TRBV3-1/TRBV3-2,TGTGCCAGCAGCCAAGATCTTAGATATCCCCTCCACTTT,CASSQDLRYPLHF
TRBJ2-4,-,-,TRBV9,TGTGCCAGCAGCGCGGACTCAAACATTCAGTACTTC,CASSADSNIQYF
TRBJ1-2,-,-,TRBV28,TGTGCCCTGAGCGGAGACTATGGCTACACCTTC,CALSGDYGYTF
TRBJ2-5,-,TRBD1,TRBV6-5,TGTGCCAGCAGTTCCGACAGGGGGGAAAAAGAGACCCAGTACTTC,CASSSDRGEKETQYF
TRBJ1-5,-,TRBD1,TRBV28,TGTGCCAGCAGCGCAACAGGGGGCGGAAATCAGCCCCAGCATTTT,CASSATGGGNQPQHF